This T cell receptor beta chain was profiled in a study of cytomegalovirus exposure and HLA in healthy donors (dated by TCRdb to about 2017). For the study in its entirety: According to a later analysis, the 100 to 150 validation repertoires were produced on the same platform as the roughly 720 repertoires of the first cohort. To predict cytomegalovirus infection status, the study combined high-throughput TCR immunosequencing, statistical association of individual TCRs with disease status, and machine learning. Along with the approximately 670-subject first cohort, a separate validation cohort of 120 different subjects was used. The study was designed to test whether signatures of past pathogen exposure could be identified by cataloging public T cell receptors. General findings and caveats noted by the study authors: The classifier was reported to diagnose cytomegalovirus status with high specificity and sensitivity in both the original and validation cohorts. The validation cohort had no HLA typing available for a later analysis, so co-occurrence within that cohort was assessed over all 120 repertoires. In the study, 150 to 200 TCR beta chains were listed as associated with cytomegalovirus. A few of the identified cytomegalovirus-associated TCR beta chains were confirmed in vitro to be specific for cytomegalovirus antigens. Of the cluster scores, roughly 95% were above 0 in a later analysis, which found that TCRs clustered in the first cohort also tended to co-occur in the roughly 130 validation repertoires. According to the authors, the approach could potentially be generalized to other disease states and immunological phenotypes. Across donors, most TCR sequences were observed very rarely, whereas some public TCRs were present in many individuals.

Including the terminal cysteine and phenylalanine, the CDR3 comprises 14 residues. The entry retains the CDR3 DNA only, 42 bases that are in frame from base 1. V is clipped by 2 bases and J by 2 bases, and the sequence between their germline boundaries is 9 bases long. CDR1 and CDR2 were assigned from the germline V gene as KGHSH and LQKENI. Of note for this clone: Which antigen it targets is not known. Base quality data are lacking; no much larger clone is found one base away.

Libraries were built with the immunoSEQ multiplex PCR assay. Per the authors' processing: A statistical classification framework was developed to diagnose cytomegalovirus status using the catalog of TCR beta chain sequences. TCRdb mirrors the immuneACCESS table, restricted to in-frame sequences. Some clones are absent from its copies; in checked studies, under half trace to an unresolved V gene, and the reason for the others is unknown. V, J and clone size derive from that table, while D and trimming were established from the DNA sequence. For this sample the table gives around 70,000 clones, of which approximately 96% were detected only once. The ten largest clones represent approximately 3.5% of the sample. Donors formed part of the validation cohort, which comprised 120 subjects and was distinct from the first cohort of under 800 subjects.

The sequence was obtained from a man between 18 and 29 years old in good health and CMV-seronegative. Rearrangement joined TRBV18 to TRBJ2-5; possibly the D gene is TRBD1, per 6 matching bases. The specimen was PBMCs. Read as DNA, the sequence is TGTGCCAGCTCACCAGGACAGCGTCAAGAGACCCAGTACTTC. This is translated as CASSPGQRQETQYF.